This is a list of T cell receptor beta chains from one sample in a study of OX40 agonist ivuxolimab in advanced cancers. Clones were sequenced by immunoSEQ multiplex PCR, and TCRdb holds only the in-frame ones, with some missing. The sample holds nearly 110,000 clones, approximately 90% seen once. The specimen was CD4+ or CD8+ T cells sorted from blood, collected in a trial of the OX40 agonist ivuxolimab. The receptors shown here come from an adult with an advanced solid tumor such as melanoma, head and neck, liver or kidney cancer. Both conserved end residues are part of each CDR3. A D gene is named only where the DNA matches it firmly. The size field is filled for only some rows; it gives once, few, many or a size class.

d_call	v_call	clone_size	j_call	cdr3_nt	cdr3_aa
.	TRBV30	.	TRBJ1-4	TGTGCCTGCAACCCAGGGGCGACTGGCGAAAAACTGTTTTTT	CACNPGATGEKLFF
TRBD1	TRBV4-1	few	TRBJ1-6	TGCGCCAGCAGCCAAGGACAGGGGGGTAATTCACCCCTCCACTTT	CASSQGQGGNSPLHF
.	TRBV11-3	.	TRBJ1-4	TGTGCCCCTATGGGAGCAACTAATGAAAAACTGTTTTTT	CAPMGATNEKLFF
.	TRBV5-1	.	TRBJ2-3	TGCGCCAGCAGCTTGGTTGGCGGGGGCGGGGATACGCAGTATTTT	CASSLVGGGGDTQYF
TRBD2	TRBV7-2	.	TRBJ2-7	TGTGCCAGCAGCTCCACTGGACTAGCGGGTTACGAGCAGTACTTC	CASSSTGLAGYEQYF
.	TRBV28	.	TRBJ2-7	TGTGCCCACCGGGCGCATGGCCCCTACGAGCAGTACTTC	CAHRAHGPYEQYF
.	TRBV28	few	TRBJ1-1	TGTGCCAGCAGTTTATTTAATGGGGAGGGCACTGAAGCTTTCTTT	CASSLFNGEGTEAFF
.	TRBV6-5	.	TRBJ2-3	TGTGCCAGCAGTTACTCGATCCAACGAGATACGCAGTATTTT	CASSYSIQRDTQYF
TRBD1	TRBV9	.	TRBJ2-2	TGTGCCAGCAGCGTAGCGACAGGGGGCACCGGGGAGCTGTTTTTT	CASSVATGGTGELFF
TRBD1	TRBV5-1	.	TRBJ1-4	TGCGCCAGCAGCTCTTCAACAGGGGGAGGTGAAAAACTGTTTTTT	CASSSSTGGGEKLFF
TRBD1	TRBV7-9	.	TRBJ2-7	TGTGCCAGCAGCCAAGGGACAGGGGGCTCCTACGAGCAGTACTTC	CASSQGTGGSYEQYF
.	TRBV19	few	TRBJ2-5	TGTGCCAGTAGTGGGACGATTGCAGAGACCCAGTACTTC	CASSGTIAETQYF
.	TRBV4-3	.	TRBJ2-7	TGCGCCAGCAGTCAGACCATCTCCTACGAGCAGTACTTC	CASSQTISYEQYF
TRBD1	TRBV11-2	once	TRBJ2-5	TGTGCCAGCAGCTTAACTCCAGGGGGCCAGGAGACCCAGTACTTC	CASSLTPGGQETQYF
TRBD1	TRBV5-4	once	TRBJ1-3	TGTGCCAGCAGCTTGCCACCGGGACAGGGTGGAAACACCATATATTTT	CASSLPPGQGGNTIYF
TRBD1	TRBV28	.	TRBJ1-6	TGTGCCAGCAGTTTACCGGGACAGGGAGATTCACCCCTCCACTTT	CASSLPGQGDSPLHF
TRBD1	TRBV7-9	.	TRBJ2-6	TGTGCCAGCAGCCCGTCGGGACAGGGGTCTGGGGCCAACGTCCTGACTTTC	CASSPSGQGSGANVLTF
.	TRBV10-3	.	TRBJ2-5	TGTGCCATCAGCGGAGGGGGCGGGGAGACCCAGTACTTC	CAISGGGGETQYF